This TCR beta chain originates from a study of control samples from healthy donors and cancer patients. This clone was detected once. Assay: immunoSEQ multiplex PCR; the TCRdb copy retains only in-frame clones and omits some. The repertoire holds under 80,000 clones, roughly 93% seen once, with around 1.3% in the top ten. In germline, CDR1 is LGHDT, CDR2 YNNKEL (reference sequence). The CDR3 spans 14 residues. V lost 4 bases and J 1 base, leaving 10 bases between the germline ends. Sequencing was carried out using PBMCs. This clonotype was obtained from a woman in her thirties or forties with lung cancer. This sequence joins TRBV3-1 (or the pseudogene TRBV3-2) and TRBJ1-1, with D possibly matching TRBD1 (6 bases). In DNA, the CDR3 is TGTGCCAGCAGCCTGGGGGGCGGGAACACTGAAGCTTTCTTT. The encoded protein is CASSLGGGNTEAFF.